One and the same sample provided the 5 T cell receptor beta chains below, sequenced in a study of cytomegalovirus exposure and HLA in healthy donors. Primers: 60 Vbeta forward and 13 Jbeta reverse. Method: immunoSEQ multiplex PCR; TCRdb's copy keeps in-frame clones and lacks some. The sample consists of 150,000 to 180,000 clones, roughly 85% of them appearing once. Sequencing input: PBMCs. These receptors were obtained from a woman younger than 30 in good health and CMV-seronegative.

This rearrangement joins TRBV11-2 to TRBJ2-3, with 13 bases matching TRBD2. The CDR3 totals 15 residues. Losses at the gene ends were 8 bases for V and 6 bases for J; bases not matched to a gene: 8. Germline V gene lookup returns CDR1 SGHAT and CDR2 FQNNGV. The CDR3 nucleotides are TGTGCCAGCCGACTAGCGGGGGGCCCCGGGGATACGCAGTATTTT. Translating gives CASRLAGGPGDTQYF.

This rearrangement joins TRBV7-2 to TRBJ2-7, with a possible D match to TRBD2 (5 bases). The length of the CDR3 is 14 residues. Trimming shortened V by 0 bases and J by 2 bases, and 8 bases separated the two germline ends. The germline V gene encodes CDR1 SGHTA and CDR2 FQGNSA. CDR3 nucleotides: TGTGCCAGCAGCTTAGCGGTCGGGACCTACGAGCAGTACTTC. Protein: CASSLAVGTYEQYF.

This clone was picked up a small number of times. V usage is TRBV6-6 and J usage is TRBJ2-1; weak D call: TRBD2 (5 bases). Germline V gene data show CDR1 as MNHNY and CDR2 as SVGAGI (reference sequence). The CDR3 has 14 amino acids. V was clipped by 6 bases and J by 6 bases, with 15 bases between them. The CDR3 DNA sequence: TGTGCCAGCAGCCCCACCACTAGTAGCAATGAGCAGTTCTTC. This sequence encodes CASSPTTSSNEQFF.

V is TRBV4-1 and J is TRBJ1-2; TRBD1 is a possible D gene (5 bases). The CDR3 runs 15 residues. Germline CDR1 and CDR2: MGHRA and YSYEKL. V was shortened by 1 base and J by 4 bases, with 13 bases between the two germline ends. The CDR3 protein is CASSQGGRGLYGYTF. CDR3 coding DNA: TGCGCCAGCAGCCAAGGTGGACGGGGACTCTATGGCTACACCTTC.

This clone was seen only a few times. CDR3 residues: CAWRDGQPGEKLFF. The CDR3 region has the DNA TGTGCCTGGAGGGATGGACAGCCGGGTGAAAAACTGTTTTTT. The chain is built from TRBV30 and TRBJ1-4, with D possibly being TRBD1 (6 bases). V lost 3 bases, J lost 7 bases, and 15 bases lay in between. The length of the CDR3 is 14 residues. Germline CDR1 reads GTSNPN; CDR2 reads SVGIG (reference sequence).